The sequence of this T cell receptor beta chain was determined in a study of blood T cell repertoires in COVID-19 (dated by TCRdb to the early 2020s). Background on the whole study: Samples from collaborators originated in the United States, Italy and Spain and spanned both the acute and convalescent phases of COVID-19. The prospective study material was composed of cDNA or gDNA derived from T cells, B-cell-depleted T cells, or PBMCs. Subjects who had been exposed to COVID-19, were actively infected with it, or had recovered from it provided the deeply sampled blood TCRbeta repertoires that made up the dataset. A freely available public database, intended as a resource for researchers studying the immune response to SARS-CoV-2, is where the repertoires were released. The samples were drawn from two sources: the first 160 participants of the ongoing ImmuneRACE study, and 1,200 or so subjects contributed by 6 global collaborators. Nearly every sample came with metadata listing a de-identified subject ID, COVID-19 status, age in years and sex. Where available, HLA class I and class II types were taken from metadata supplied by the sample provider and were not determined by assay-based typing.

TCRbeta CDR3 regions were amplified from genomic DNA using the immunoSEQ Assay, a bias-controlled multiplex PCR. On the study's bioinformatics: The number of nucleated cells in each sample was estimated from the amplification of reference gene primers within the assay. Sequence reads were collapsed and filtered to measure the absolute abundance of every unique TCRbeta CDR3 rearrangement. For each sample, productive Simpson clonality was calculated as the square root of Simpson's diversity index across productive rearrangements. Imported from immuneACCESS, the table was reduced by TCRdb to in-frame sequences with V and J called. These copies leave out some clones; in studies compared against another copy, an unresolved V gene accounts for under half, and the cause of the remainder is not known. V, J and clone size were drawn from that table, and D and trimming were deduced from the DNA. This sample is represented by approximately 170,000 clones; roughly nine tenths of them were singletons. The biggest ten clones account for 3.5% to 4.5% of the sample.

Whole blood was collected in K2EDTA tubes by collaborating institutions according to the institutions' own protocols. For TCRbeta analysis, collaborators shipped samples in one of three forms: frozen whole blood, isolated PBMCs, or DNA extracted from either of those sample types. CDR1 is given as LNHDA and CDR2 as SQIVND, both from the germline V gene (reference sequence). Spanning cysteine to phenylalanine, the CDR3 consists of 15 amino acids. The retained sequence is limited to the CDR3, 45 bases, with the frame set at the first base. The germline V end is reduced by 2 bases and the J end by 6 bases; junction bases left unmatched: 10. This clone was recorded once. Its target antigen remains unknown. Base-call qualities are not available, and no considerably larger clone is one nucleotide away. Beyond this particular receptor, the publication reports: The amount of clinical and demographic metadata varied by source and participant and was provided uncurated.

This clonotype was sampled from a woman aged 70-85 years with acute or convalescent COVID-19. The chain is encoded by TRBV19 joined to TRBJ2-7; TRBD2 fits 7 bases in the junction. Sample: peripheral blood. The CDR3 corresponds to CASSIKAGEGLEQYF. The nucleotides read TGTGCCAGTAGTATAAAGGCCGGGGAGGGGCTCGAGCAGTACTTC.